This T cell receptor beta chain was identified during a study of blood T cell repertoires in COVID-19. The wider study: Italy, Spain and the United States were the sources of the convalescent and acute COVID-19 samples.

Profiling relied on immunoSEQ multiplex PCR, and the TCRdb table lists in-frame clones only, not all of them. The repertoire holds around 340,000 clones, with 80% to 90% as singletons. Donors were grouped by their self-reported clinical history. The ends were cut back, 3 bases at V and 7 bases at J, with 10 bases in the middle. From germline, CDR1 is SGDLS and CDR2 YYNGEE. The CDR3 runs to 12 residues. This clone was seen only a few times. Specimen: PBMCs or T cells enriched from blood (not recorded which). The TCR originated in a middle-aged woman with acute COVID-19. The chain links TRBV9 to TRBJ1-2, with D unclear. The CDR3 loop is CASSDTAGGYTF. The CDR3 DNA follows: TGTGCCAGCAGCGATACCGCGGGTGGCTACACCTTC.